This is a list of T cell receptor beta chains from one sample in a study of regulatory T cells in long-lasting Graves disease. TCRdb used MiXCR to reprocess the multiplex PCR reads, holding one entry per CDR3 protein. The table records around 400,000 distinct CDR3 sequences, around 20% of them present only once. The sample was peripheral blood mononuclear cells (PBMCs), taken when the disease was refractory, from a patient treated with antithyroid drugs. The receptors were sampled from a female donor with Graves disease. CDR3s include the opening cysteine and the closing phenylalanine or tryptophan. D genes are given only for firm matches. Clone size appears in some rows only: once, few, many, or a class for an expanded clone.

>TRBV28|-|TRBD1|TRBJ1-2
TGTGCCAGCAGTGGCCGGGACAGGGGGCTCTTTTATGGCTACACCTTC
CASSGRDRGLFYGYTF
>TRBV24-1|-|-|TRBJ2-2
TGTGCCACCAGTGAGCCCGGGACAAGGGAGCTGTTTTTT
CATSEPGTRELFF
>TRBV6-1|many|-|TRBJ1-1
TGTGCCAGCAGCAGAAGAGAAACTGAAGCTTTCTTT
CASSRRETEAFF
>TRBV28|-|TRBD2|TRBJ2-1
TGTGCCAGCAGCCGCCGGCGGGGGTCCTACAATGAGCAGTTCTTC
CASSRRRGSYNEQFF
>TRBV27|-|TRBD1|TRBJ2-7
TGTGCCAGCAGTTTCGTAACAGGGGGGTCCTACGAGCAGTACTTC
CASSFVTGGSYEQYF
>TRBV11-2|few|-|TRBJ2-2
TGTGCCAGCAGCTTTCAGGGGCCGAACACCGGGGAGCTGTTTTTT
CASSFQGPNTGELFF
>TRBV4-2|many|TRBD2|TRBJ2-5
TGTGCCAGCAGCCTAAAGGCGGAGACTAGCGGAAGAGAGACCCAGTACTTC
CASSLKAETSGRETQYF
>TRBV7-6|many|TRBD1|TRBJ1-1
TGTGCCAGCAGCTCCCTCGGTTCACAGGGGTTGAACACTGAAGCTTTCTTT
CASSSLGSQGLNTEAFF
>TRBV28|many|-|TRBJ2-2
TGTGCCAGCAGTTATCGGTTGGCTGACACCGGGGAGCTGTTTTTT
CASSYRLADTGELFF
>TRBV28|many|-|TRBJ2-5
TGTGCCAGCAGCCCCGGAGGGGTAGAAGAGACCCAGTACTTC
CASSPGGVEETQYF
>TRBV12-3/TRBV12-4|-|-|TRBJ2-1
TGTGCCAGCAGTTCTATTATCGTTGGGCAGTTCTTC
CASSSIIVGQFF
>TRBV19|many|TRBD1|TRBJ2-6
TGTGCCAGTTCAGAGACAGGGGCCTCTGGGGCCAACGTCCTGACTTTC
CASSETGASGANVLTF
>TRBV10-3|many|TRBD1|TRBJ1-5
TGTGCCACCGGGGAGACAGGGTTTGGCAATCAGCCCCAGCATTTT
CATGETGFGNQPQHF
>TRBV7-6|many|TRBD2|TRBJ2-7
TGTGCCAGCAGCAACGACCTAGCGGGAGGCTCCTACGAGCAGTACTTC
CASSNDLAGGSYEQYF
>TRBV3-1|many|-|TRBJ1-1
TGTGCCAGCAGCCAAGAGGGAGGGGTGACTGAAGCTTTCTTT
CASSQEGGVTEAFF
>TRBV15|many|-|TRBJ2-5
TGTGCCACCAGCAGAGGGATGCGAGAGACCCAGTACTTC
CATSRGMRETQYF
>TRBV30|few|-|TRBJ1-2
TGTGCCTGGAGTGCCCGGTCTACCGGCTTAGGCTACACCTTC
CAWSARSTGLGYTF